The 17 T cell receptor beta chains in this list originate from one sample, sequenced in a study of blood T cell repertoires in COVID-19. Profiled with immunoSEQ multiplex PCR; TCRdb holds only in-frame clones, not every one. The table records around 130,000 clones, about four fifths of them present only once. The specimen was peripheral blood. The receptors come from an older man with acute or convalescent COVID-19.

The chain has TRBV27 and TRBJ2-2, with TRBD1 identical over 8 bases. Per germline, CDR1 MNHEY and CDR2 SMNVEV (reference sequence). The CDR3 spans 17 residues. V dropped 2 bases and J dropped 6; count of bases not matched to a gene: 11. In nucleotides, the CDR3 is TGTGCCAGCAGTTTAACAGGGGGGACCTTGAGGGCCGGGGAGCTGTTTTTT. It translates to CASSLTGGTLRAGELFF.

The CDR3 bases are TGTGCCAGCAGCTTGGGGGACAGGGGGAAAGAGACCCAGTACTTC. Translation: CASSLGDRGKETQYF. The genes are TRBV5-4 and TRBJ2-5; 11 bases align to TRBD1. CDR1 is SGHNT and CDR2 is YYREEE in the germline V gene (reference sequence). V trimming: 0 bases; J trimming: 3 bases; junction bases outside the gene matches: 1. This CDR3 contains 15 residues.

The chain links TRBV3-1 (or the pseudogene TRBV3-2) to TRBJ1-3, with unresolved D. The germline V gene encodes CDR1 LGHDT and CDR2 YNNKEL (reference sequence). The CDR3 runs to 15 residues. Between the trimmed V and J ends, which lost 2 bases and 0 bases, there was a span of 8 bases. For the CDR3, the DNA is TGTGCCAGCAGCCAATCTCTTCGCTCTGGAAACACCATATATTTT. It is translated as CASSQSLRSGNTIYF.

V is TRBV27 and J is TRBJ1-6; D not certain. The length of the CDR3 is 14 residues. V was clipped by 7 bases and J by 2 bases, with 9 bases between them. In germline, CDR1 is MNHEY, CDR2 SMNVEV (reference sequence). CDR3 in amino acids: CASKLGTYNSPLHF. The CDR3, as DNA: TGTGCCAGCAAATTGGGCACCTATAATTCACCCCTCCACTTT.

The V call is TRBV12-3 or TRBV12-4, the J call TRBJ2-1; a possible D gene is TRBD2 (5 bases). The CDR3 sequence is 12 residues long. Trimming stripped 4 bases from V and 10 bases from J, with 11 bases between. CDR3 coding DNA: TGTGCCAGCAGTTCCCGGCCGGGAGAGCAGTTCTTC. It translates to CASSSRPGEQFF.

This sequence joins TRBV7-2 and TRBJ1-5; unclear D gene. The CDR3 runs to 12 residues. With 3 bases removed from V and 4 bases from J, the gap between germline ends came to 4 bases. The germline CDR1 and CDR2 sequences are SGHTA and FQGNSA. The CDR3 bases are TGTGCCAGCAGCTTTAAAAATCAGCCCCAGCATTTT. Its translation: CASSFKNQPQHF.

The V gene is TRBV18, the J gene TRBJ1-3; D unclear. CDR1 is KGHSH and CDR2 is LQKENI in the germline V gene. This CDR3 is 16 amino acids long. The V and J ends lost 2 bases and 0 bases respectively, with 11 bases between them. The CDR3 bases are TGTGCCAGCTCACCAAATGTACTATTCTCTGGAAACACCATATATTTT. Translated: CASSPNVLFSGNTIYF.

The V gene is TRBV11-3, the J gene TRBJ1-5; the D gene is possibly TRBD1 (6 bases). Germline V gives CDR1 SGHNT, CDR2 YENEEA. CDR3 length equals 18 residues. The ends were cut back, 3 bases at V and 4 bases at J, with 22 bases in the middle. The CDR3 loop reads CASSFLWGGNRDNQPQHF. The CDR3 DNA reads TGTGCCAGCAGCTTCTTGTGGGGGGGAAACAGGGATAATCAGCCCCAGCATTTT.

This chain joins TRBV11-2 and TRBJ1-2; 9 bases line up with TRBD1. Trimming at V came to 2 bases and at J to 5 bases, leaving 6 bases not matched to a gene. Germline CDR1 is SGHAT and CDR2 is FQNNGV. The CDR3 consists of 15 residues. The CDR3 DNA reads TGTGCCAGCAGCTTAAATGACAGGGGGTGGTATGGCTACACCTTC. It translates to CASSLNDRGWYGYTF.

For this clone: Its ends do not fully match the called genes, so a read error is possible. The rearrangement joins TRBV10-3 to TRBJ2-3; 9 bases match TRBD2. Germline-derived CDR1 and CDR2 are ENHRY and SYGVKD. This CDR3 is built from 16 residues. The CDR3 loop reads CAINGRGGSSTDTQYF. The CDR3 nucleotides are TGTGCAATCAACGGGCGGGGGGGTTCTAGCACAGATACGCAGTATTTT.

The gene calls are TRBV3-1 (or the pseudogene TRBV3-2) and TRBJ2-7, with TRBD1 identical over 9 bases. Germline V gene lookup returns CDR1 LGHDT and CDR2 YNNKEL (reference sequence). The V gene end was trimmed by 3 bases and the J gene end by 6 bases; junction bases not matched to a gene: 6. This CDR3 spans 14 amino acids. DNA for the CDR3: TGTGCCAGCAGCCATACCGGGACAGGGTCCGAGCAGTACTTC. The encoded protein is CASSHTGTGSEQYF.

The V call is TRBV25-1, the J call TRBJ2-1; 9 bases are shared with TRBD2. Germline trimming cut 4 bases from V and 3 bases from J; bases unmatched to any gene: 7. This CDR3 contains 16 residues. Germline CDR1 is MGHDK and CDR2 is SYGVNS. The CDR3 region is CASSVVAGAYYNEQFF. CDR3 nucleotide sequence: TGTGCCAGCAGTGTTGTAGCGGGGGCCTACTACAATGAGCAGTTCTTC.

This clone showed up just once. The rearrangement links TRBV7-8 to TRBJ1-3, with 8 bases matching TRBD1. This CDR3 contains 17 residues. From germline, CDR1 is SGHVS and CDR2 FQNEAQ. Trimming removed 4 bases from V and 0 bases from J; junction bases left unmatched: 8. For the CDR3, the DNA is TGTGCCAGCAGCTCCAGACAGGGGACGGTCTCTGGAAACACCATATATTTT. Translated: CASSSRQGTVSGNTIYF.

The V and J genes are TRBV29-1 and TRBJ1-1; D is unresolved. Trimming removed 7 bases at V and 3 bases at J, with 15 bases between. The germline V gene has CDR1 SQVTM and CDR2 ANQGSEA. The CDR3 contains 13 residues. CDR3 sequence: CSAVRAPDTEAFF. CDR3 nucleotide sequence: TGCAGCGCAGTGAGAGCTCCGGACACTGAAGCTTTCTTT.

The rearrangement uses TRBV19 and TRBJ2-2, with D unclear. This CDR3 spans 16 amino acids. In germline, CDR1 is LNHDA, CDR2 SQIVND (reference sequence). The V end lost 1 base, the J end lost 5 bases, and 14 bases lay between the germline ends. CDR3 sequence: CASSIGQAVRTGELFF. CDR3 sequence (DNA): TGTGCCAGTAGTATAGGGCAGGCCGTCCGAACCGGGGAGCTGTTTTTT.

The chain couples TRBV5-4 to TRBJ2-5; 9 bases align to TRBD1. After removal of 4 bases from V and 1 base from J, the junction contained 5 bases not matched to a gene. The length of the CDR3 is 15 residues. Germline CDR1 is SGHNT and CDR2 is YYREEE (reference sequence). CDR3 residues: CASSLGQGTQETQYF. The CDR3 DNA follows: TGTGCCAGCAGCCTAGGACAGGGGACCCAAGAGACCCAGTACTTC.

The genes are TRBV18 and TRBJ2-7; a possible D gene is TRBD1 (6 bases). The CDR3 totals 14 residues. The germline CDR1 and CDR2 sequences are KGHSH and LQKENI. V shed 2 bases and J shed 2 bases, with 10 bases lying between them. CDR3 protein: CASSPSTGPYEQYF. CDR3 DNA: TGTGCCAGCTCACCATCAACAGGGCCCTACGAGCAGTACTTC.